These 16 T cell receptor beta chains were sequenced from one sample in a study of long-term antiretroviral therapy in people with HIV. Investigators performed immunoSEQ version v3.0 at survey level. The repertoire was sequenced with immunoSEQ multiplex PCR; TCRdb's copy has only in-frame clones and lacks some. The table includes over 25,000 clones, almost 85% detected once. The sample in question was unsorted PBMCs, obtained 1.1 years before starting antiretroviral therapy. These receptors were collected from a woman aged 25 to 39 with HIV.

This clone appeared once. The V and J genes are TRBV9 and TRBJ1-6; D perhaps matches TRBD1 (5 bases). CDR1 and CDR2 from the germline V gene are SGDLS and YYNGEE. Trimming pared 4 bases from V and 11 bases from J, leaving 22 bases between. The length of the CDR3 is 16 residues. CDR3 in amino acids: CASSRTGDYRKAPLHF. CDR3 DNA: TGTGCCAGCAGCCGAACCGGGGACTATCGCAAGGCACCCCTCCACTTT.

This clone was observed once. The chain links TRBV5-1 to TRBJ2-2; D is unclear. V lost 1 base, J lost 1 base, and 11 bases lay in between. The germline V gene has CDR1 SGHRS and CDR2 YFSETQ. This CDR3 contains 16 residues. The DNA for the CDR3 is TGCGCCAGCAGCTTGTTAGGTGCTCAGAACACCGGGGAGCTGTTTTTT. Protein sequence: CASSLLGAQNTGELFF. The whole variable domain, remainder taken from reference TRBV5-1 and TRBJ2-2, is KAGVTQTPRYLIKTRGQQVTLSCSPISGHRSVSWYQQTPGQGLQFLFEYFSETQRNKGNFPGRFSGRQFSNSRSEMNVSTLELGDSALYLCASSLLGAQNTGELFFGEGSRLTVL.

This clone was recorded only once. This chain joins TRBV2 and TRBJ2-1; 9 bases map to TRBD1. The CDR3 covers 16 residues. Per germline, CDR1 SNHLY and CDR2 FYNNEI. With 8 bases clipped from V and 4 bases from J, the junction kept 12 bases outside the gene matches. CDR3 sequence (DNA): TGTGCCAGCCCGACGGGGACAGGGAATCTTTACAATGAGCAGTTCTTC. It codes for CASPTGTGNLYNEQFF.

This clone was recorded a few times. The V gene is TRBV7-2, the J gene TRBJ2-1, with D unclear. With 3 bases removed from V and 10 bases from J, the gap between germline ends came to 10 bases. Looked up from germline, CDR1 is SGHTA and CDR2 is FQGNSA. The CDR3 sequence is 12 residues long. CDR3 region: CASSFPLVEQFF. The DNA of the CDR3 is TGTGCCAGCAGCTTTCCTCTAGTGGAGCAGTTCTTC. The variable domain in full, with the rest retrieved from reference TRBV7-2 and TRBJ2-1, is GAGVSQSPSNKVTEKGKDVELRCDPISGHTALYWYRQSLGQGLEFLIYFQGNSAPDKSGLPSDRFSAERTGGSVSTLTIQRTQQEDSAVYLCASSFPLVEQFFGPGTRLTVL.

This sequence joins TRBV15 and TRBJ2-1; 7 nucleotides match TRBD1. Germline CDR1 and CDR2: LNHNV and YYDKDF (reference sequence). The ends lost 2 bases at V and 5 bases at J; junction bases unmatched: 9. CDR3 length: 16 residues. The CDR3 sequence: CATSRQQGPRDNEQFF. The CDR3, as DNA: TGTGCCACCAGCAGACAACAGGGGCCCCGGGACAATGAGCAGTTCTTC.

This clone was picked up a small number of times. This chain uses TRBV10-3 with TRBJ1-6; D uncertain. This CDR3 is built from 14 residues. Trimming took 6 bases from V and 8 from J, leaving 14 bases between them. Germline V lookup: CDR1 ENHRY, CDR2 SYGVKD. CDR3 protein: CAISPKGRDSPLHF. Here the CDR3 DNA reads TGTGCCATCAGCCCCAAAGGGAGGGATTCACCCCTCCACTTT.

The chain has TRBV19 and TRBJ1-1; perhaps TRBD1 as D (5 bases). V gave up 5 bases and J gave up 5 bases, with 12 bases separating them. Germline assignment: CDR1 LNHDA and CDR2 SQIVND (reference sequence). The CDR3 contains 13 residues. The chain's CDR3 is CASSSREGTEAFF. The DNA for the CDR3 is TGTGCCAGTAGTTCCAGGGAGGGGACTGAAGCTTTCTTT.

The CDR3 sequence is CASSETGGNGIQYF. DNA of the CDR3: TGTGCCAGCAGTGAAACAGGGGGAAATGGCATTCAGTACTTC. V is TRBV6-4 and J is TRBJ2-4; 8 bases agree with TRBD1. Trimming at V came to 3 bases and at J to 9 bases, leaving 7 bases not matched to a gene. Germline loops: CDR1 MRHNA, CDR2 SNTAGT. This CDR3 contains 14 residues.

As DNA, the CDR3 is TGTGCCAGCAGCTTTAACGCTCAGCCCCAGCATTTT. This translates into CASSFNAQPQHF. This sequence joins TRBV7-2 and TRBJ1-5; D gene ambiguous. The CDR3 runs 12 residues. The V and J ends lost 3 bases and 6 bases respectively, with 6 bases between them. Per the germline V gene, CDR1 is SGHTA and CDR2 is FQGNSA.

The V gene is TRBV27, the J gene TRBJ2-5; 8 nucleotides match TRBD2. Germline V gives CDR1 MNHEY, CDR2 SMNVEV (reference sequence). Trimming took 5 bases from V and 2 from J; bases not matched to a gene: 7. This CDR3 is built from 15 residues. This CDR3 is CASSQLAVGQETQYF. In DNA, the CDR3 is TGTGCCAGCAGTCAACTAGCGGTTGGACAAGAGACCCAGTACTTC.

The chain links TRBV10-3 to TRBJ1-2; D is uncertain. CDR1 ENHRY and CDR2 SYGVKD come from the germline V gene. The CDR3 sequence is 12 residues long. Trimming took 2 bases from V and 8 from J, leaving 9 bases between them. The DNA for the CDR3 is TGTGCCATCAGTGAGGTTACTTGGGGCTACACCTTC. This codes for CAISEVTWGYTF.

The CDR3 sequence: CASSPLGGHSGNTIYF. The CDR3 bases are TGTGCCAGCTCACCGCTTGGGGGTCACTCTGGAAACACCATATATTTT. The V call is TRBV18, the J call TRBJ1-3, with D possibly being TRBD1 (5 bases). Looked up from germline, CDR1 is KGHSH and CDR2 is LQKENI. Trimming cost V 3 bases and J 0 bases, with 12 bases left between them. This CDR3 spans 16 amino acids.

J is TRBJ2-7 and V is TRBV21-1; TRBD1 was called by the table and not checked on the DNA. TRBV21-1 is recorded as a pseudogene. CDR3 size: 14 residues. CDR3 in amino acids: CASSKPRDNPEQYF. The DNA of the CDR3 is TGTGCCAGCAGCAAACCTCGGGACAACCCCGAGCAGTACTTC.

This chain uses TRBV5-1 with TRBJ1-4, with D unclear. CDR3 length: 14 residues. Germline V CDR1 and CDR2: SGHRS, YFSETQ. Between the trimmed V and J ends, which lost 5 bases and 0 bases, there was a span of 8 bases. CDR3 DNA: TGCGCCAGCAGATCCCAACCAACTAATGAAAAACTGTTTTTT. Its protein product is CASRSQPTNEKLFF.

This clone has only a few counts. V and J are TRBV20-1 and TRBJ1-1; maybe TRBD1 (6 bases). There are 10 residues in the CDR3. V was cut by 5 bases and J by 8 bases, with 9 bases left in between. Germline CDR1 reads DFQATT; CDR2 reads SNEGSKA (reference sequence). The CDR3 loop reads CSAQQGEAFF. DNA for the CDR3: TGCAGTGCTCAACAGGGAGAAGCTTTCTTT.

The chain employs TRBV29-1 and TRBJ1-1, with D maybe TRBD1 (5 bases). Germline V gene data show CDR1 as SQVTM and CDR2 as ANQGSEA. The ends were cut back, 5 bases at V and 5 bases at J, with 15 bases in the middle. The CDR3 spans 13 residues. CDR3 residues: CSVTFTEGTEAFF. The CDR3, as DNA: TGCAGCGTTACCTTCACGGAGGGGACTGAAGCTTTCTTT.